This T cell receptor (beta chain) is drawn from a study of blood T cell repertoires in COVID-19. Whole-study context: From the United States, Italy and Spain came samples of acute and convalescent COVID-19. Sample material is recorded as cDNA or gDNA derived from T cells, B-cell-depleted T cells, or PBMCs.

This CDR3 is 17 amino acids long. With 1 base clipped from V and 4 bases from J, the junction kept 9 bases outside the gene matches. The germline gives CDR1 WSHSY, CDR2 SAAADI. Sequencing used immunoSEQ multiplex PCR; TCRdb keeps in-frame clones, though not all of them. The profile shows approximately 270,000 clones, 80% to 90% of them singletons. The chain combines TRBV10-2 with TRBJ2-7, with 11 positions matching TRBD2. The clonotype originates from a woman aged 30 to 39 with acute COVID-19. Source material: PBMCs or T cells enriched from blood (not recorded which). CDR3 nucleotide sequence: TGCGCCAGCAGTGAGTGGACGACTAGCGGGATTCTATACGAGCAGTACTTC. Translation gives CASSEWTTSGILYEQYF.